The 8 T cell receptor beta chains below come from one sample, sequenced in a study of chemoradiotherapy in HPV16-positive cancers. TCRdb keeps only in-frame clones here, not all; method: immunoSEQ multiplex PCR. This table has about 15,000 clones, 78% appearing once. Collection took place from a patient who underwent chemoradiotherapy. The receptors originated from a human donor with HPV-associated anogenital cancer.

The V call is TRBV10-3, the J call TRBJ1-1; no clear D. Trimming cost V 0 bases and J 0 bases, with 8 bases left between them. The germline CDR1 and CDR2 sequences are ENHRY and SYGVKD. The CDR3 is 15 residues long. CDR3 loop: CAISESGILNTEAFF. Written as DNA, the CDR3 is TGTGCCATCAGTGAGTCAGGGATCTTGAACACTGAAGCTTTCTTT.

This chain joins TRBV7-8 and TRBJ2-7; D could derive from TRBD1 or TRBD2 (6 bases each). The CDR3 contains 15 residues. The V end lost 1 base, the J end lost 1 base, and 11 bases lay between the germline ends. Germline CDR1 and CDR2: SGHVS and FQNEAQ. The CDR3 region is CASSLEGGGSYEQYF. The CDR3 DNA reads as TGTGCCAGCAGCTTAGAGGGGGGCGGTTCCTACGAGCAGTACTTC.

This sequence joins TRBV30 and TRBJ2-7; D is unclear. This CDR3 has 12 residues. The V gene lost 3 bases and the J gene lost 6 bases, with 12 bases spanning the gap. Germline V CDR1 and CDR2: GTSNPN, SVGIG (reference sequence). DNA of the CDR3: TGTGCCTGGAGCGCAGTCGGCTCCGAGCAGTACTTC. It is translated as CAWSAVGSEQYF.

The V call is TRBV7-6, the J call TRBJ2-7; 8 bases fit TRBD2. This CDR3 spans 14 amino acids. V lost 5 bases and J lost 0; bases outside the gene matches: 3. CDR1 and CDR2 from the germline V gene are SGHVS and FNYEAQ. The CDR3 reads CASSPSGFSYEQYF. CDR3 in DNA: TGTGCCAGCAGCCCTAGCGGGTTCTCCTACGAGCAGTACTTC.

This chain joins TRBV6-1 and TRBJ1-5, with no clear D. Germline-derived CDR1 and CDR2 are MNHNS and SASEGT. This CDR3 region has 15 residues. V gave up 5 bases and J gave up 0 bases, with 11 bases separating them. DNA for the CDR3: TGTGCCAGCAGTTTAGAACAGCCTAGCAATCAGCCCCAGCATTTT. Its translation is CASSLEQPSNQPQHF.

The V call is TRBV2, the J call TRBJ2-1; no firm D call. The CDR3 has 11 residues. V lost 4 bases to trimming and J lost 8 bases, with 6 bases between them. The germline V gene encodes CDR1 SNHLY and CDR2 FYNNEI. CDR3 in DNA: TGTGCCAGCAGTGCCAGATATGAGCAGTTCTTC. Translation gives CASSARYEQFF.

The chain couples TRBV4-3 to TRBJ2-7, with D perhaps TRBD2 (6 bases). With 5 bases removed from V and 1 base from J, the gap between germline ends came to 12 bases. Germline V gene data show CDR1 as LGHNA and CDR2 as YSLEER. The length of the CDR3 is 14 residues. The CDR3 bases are TGCGCCAGCAGCGCGGGGACGCGATCCTACGAGCAGTACTTC. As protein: CASSAGTRSYEQYF.

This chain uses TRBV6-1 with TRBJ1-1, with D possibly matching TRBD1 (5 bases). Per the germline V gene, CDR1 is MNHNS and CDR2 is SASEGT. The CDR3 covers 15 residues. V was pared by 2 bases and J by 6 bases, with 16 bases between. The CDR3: CASSELYQGVAEAFF. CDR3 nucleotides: TGTGCCAGCAGTGAATTATACCAGGGAGTCGCTGAAGCTTTCTTT.